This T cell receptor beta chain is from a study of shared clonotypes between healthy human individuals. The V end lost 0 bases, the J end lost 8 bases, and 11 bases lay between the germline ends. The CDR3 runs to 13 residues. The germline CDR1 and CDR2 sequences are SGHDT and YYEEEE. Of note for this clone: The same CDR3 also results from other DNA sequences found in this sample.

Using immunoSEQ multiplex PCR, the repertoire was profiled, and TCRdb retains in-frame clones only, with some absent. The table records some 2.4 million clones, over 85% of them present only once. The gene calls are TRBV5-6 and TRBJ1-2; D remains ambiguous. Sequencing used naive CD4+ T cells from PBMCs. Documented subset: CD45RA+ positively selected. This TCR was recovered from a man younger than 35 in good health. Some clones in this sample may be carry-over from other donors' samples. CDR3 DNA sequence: TGTGCCAGCAGCTTGGTGGGGAGCGGGGGCTACACCTTC. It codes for CASSLVGSGGYTF. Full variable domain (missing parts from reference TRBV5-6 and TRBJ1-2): DAGVTQSPTHLIKTRGQQVTLRCSPKSGHDTVSWYQQALGQGPQFIFQYYEEEERQRGNFPDRFSGHQFPNYSSELNVNALLLGDSALYLCASSLVGSGGYTFGSGTRLTVV.